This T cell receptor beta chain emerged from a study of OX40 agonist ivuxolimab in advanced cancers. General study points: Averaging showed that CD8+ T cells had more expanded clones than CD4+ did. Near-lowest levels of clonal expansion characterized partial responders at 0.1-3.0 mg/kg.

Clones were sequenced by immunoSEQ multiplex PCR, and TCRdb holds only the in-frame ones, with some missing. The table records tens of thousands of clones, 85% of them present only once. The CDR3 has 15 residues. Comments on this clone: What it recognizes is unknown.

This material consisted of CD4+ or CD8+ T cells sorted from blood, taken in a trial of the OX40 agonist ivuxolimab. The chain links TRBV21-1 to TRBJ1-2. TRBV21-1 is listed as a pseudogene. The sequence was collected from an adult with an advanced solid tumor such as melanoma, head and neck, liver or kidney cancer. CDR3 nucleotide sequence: TGTGCCAGCAGCAACGGAGGGGCTCCTAACTATGGCTACACCTTC. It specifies CASSNGGAPNYGYTF.